This is a list of T cell receptor beta chains from one sample in a study of blood T cell repertoires in COVID-19. Assay: immunoSEQ multiplex PCR; the TCRdb copy retains only in-frame clones and omits some. The data hold 150,000 to 200,000 clones, with approximately 91% observed a single time. Material for sequencing was peripheral blood. Receptor source: a man between 18 and 35 years old with acute or convalescent COVID-19. Both conserved end residues are part of each CDR3. D genes are given only for firm matches.

len: 13
v_gene: TRBV6-6
j_gene: TRBJ1-1
d_gene: NA
CDR3nt: TGTGCCAGCAGTTTAGAGACCGGAGGGACTGCTTTCTTT
CDR3aa: CASSLETGGTAFF

len: 16
v_gene: TRBV2
j_gene: TRBJ2-3
d_gene: NA
CDR3nt: TGTGCCAGCAGTGAATTTCCGGTCCGTAGCACAGATACGCAGTATTTT
CDR3aa: CASSEFPVRSTDTQYF

len: 16
v_gene: TRBV24-1
j_gene: TRBJ2-2
d_gene: TRBD1
CDR3nt: TGTGCCACCAGTGACCTCCGGCAGGGGGCATCCGGGGAGCTGTTTTTT
CDR3aa: CATSDLRQGASGELFF

len: 14
v_gene: TRBV6-6
j_gene: TRBJ2-5
d_gene: TRBD2
CDR3nt: TGTGCCAGCAGGCTAGCGGGGGGAGTCGAGACCCAGTACTTC
CDR3aa: CASRLAGGVETQYF

len: 15
v_gene: TRBV9
j_gene: TRBJ1-3
d_gene: TRBD1
CDR3nt: TGTGCCAGCAGCGCCGCGGGACAGGGGGGAAACACCATATATTTT
CDR3aa: CASSAAGQGGNTIYF

len: 12
v_gene: TRBV9
j_gene: TRBJ2-2
d_gene: NA
CDR3nt: TGTGCCAGCAACACAGGGACCGGGGAGCTGTTTTTT
CDR3aa: CASNTGTGELFF

len: 14
v_gene: TRBV7-8
j_gene: TRBJ1-2
d_gene: NA
CDR3nt: TGTGCCAGCAGCCATGTTAACAGCCACTATGGCTACACCTTC
CDR3aa: CASSHVNSHYGYTF

len: 16
v_gene: TRBV4-1
j_gene: TRBJ2-3
d_gene: NA
CDR3nt: TGCGCCAGCAGCCAAGAGCCAAACTGGAGCACAGATACGCAGTATTTT
CDR3aa: CASSQEPNWSTDTQYF

len: 16
v_gene: TRBV9
j_gene: TRBJ1-4
d_gene: TRBD1
CDR3nt: TGTGCCAGCAGCAGCGACCGACAGGGGGCGCCTGAAAAACTGTTTTTT
CDR3aa: CASSSDRQGAPEKLFF

len: 14
v_gene: TRBV5-1
j_gene: TRBJ1-1
d_gene: NA
CDR3nt: TGCGCCAGCAGCTTTAAGGGGCTGGACACTGAAGCTTTCTTT
CDR3aa: CASSFKGLDTEAFF

len: 13
v_gene: TRBV6-1
j_gene: TRBJ2-7
d_gene: NA
CDR3nt: TGTGCCAGCAGTGAAGCTTGGCATTACGAGCAGTACTTC
CDR3aa: CASSEAWHYEQYF